Listed below are T cell receptor beta chains from one sample, sequenced in a study of CD8 T cells in ankylosing spondylitis. TCRdb used MiXCR to reprocess the 5' RACE reads, holding one entry per CDR3 protein. The sample carries roughly 180,000 distinct CDR3 sequences, roughly 13% recorded once. Sequencing was performed on blood, either unsorted or a sorted T cell fraction (not recorded which). The origin of the receptors is a female donor with ankylosing spondylitis or in good health (not recorded which). Both conserved end residues are part of each CDR3. A D gene is named only where the DNA matches it firmly. The size entry is marked missing in some rows and otherwise reads once, few, many or a size class.

v_call: TRBV7-2; d_call: NA; j_call: TRBJ2-7; clone_size: many; cdr3_aa: CASSSGGTAYEQYF; cdr3_nt: TGTGCCAGCAGCTCAGGTGGGACCGCCTACGAGCAGTACTTC
v_call: TRBV5-1; d_call: NA; j_call: TRBJ1-1; clone_size: NA; cdr3_aa: CASSLLGDGEAFF; cdr3_nt: TGCGCCAGCAGCTTGTTGGGCGACGGTGAAGCTTTCTTT
v_call: TRBV29-1; d_call: TRBD1; j_call: TRBJ1-4; clone_size: many; cdr3_aa: CSVGGGQEAEKLFF; cdr3_nt: TGCAGCGTTGGGGGGGGACAGGAGGCTGAAAAACTGTTTTTT
v_call: TRBV7-9; d_call: NA; j_call: TRBJ2-7; clone_size: few; cdr3_aa: CASSLAGGTHEQYF; cdr3_nt: TGTGCCAGCAGCTTAGCTGGAGGGACCCACGAGCAGTACTTC
v_call: TRBV6-4; d_call: NA; j_call: TRBJ2-3; clone_size: many; cdr3_aa: CASSDLGTSTDTQYF; cdr3_nt: TGTGCCAGCAGTGACCTGGGGACTAGCACAGATACGCAGTATTTT
v_call: TRBV5-4; d_call: NA; j_call: TRBJ2-3; clone_size: few; cdr3_aa: CASSEGRGTGTDTQYF; cdr3_nt: TGTGCCAGCAGCGAGGGACGGGGGACGGGAACAGATACGCAGTATTTT
v_call: TRBV9; d_call: TRBD2; j_call: TRBJ2-1; clone_size: many; cdr3_aa: CASSTRLAGSYNEQFF; cdr3_nt: TGTGCCAGCAGCACAAGACTAGCGGGCTCCTACAATGAGCAGTTCTTC
v_call: TRBV4-2; d_call: NA; j_call: TRBJ2-2; clone_size: few; cdr3_aa: CASSQVDGELFF; cdr3_nt: TGTGCCAGCAGCCAAGTCGATGGGGAGCTGTTTTTT
v_call: TRBV15; d_call: NA; j_call: TRBJ2-7; clone_size: NA; cdr3_aa: CATSRDPAQYEQYF; cdr3_nt: TGTGCCACCAGCAGAGATCCTGCCCAATACGAGCAGTACTTC
v_call: TRBV7-2; d_call: TRBD2; j_call: TRBJ2-2; clone_size: NA; cdr3_aa: CASSLTTSGRPGELFF; cdr3_nt: TGTGCCAGCAGCTTAACAACTAGCGGGAGACCCGGGGAGCTGTTTTTT
v_call: TRBV20-1; d_call: NA; j_call: TRBJ2-1; clone_size: many; cdr3_aa: CSASSGASYNEQFF; cdr3_nt: TGCAGTGCTAGCTCCGGGGCCTCCTACAATGAGCAGTTCTTC
v_call: TRBV30; d_call: NA; j_call: TRBJ2-1; clone_size: many; cdr3_aa: CAWTGTRVDEQFF; cdr3_nt: TGTGCCTGGACAGGGACCAGGGTCGATGAGCAGTTCTTC
v_call: TRBV6-1; d_call: TRBD1; j_call: TRBJ2-7; clone_size: many; cdr3_aa: CASSHGTGFYEQYF; cdr3_nt: TGTGCCAGCAGCCACGGGACAGGGTTTTACGAGCAGTACTTC
v_call: TRBV5-1; d_call: NA; j_call: TRBJ2-7; clone_size: NA; cdr3_aa: CASSGDVPPYEQYF; cdr3_nt: TGCGCCAGCAGCGGGGACGTCCCACCCTACGAGCAGTACTTC
v_call: TRBV28; d_call: TRBD2; j_call: TRBJ2-2; clone_size: many; cdr3_aa: CASTPEGPGLVRIGELFF; cdr3_nt: TGTGCCAGCACCCCAGAGGGTCCGGGACTAGTACGGATCGGGGAGCTGTTTTTT
v_call: TRBV14; d_call: NA; j_call: TRBJ2-1; clone_size: few; cdr3_aa: CASSALGTSGNEQFF; cdr3_nt: TGTGCCAGCAGCGCTTTGGGCACCTCAGGGAATGAGCAGTTCTTC
v_call: TRBV27; d_call: NA; j_call: TRBJ1-5; clone_size: many; cdr3_aa: CASREPGFNQPQHF; cdr3_nt: TGTGCCAGCAGAGAACCAGGTTTCAATCAGCCCCAGCATTTT
v_call: TRBV5-1; d_call: NA; j_call: TRBJ2-2; clone_size: few; cdr3_aa: CASSLVRVDTGELFF; cdr3_nt: TGCGCCAGCAGCTTGGTCAGGGTTGACACCGGGGAGCTGTTTTTT
v_call: TRBV5-1; d_call: TRBD2; j_call: TRBJ2-5; clone_size: few; cdr3_aa: CASSFGTSDIQETQYF; cdr3_nt: TGCGCCAGCAGCTTCGGGACTAGCGATATACAAGAGACCCAGTACTTC
v_call: TRBV24-1; d_call: NA; j_call: TRBJ2-5; clone_size: many; cdr3_aa: CATSDFGTAQETQYF; cdr3_nt: TGTGCCACCAGTGATTTCGGCACAGCCCAAGAGACCCAGTACTTC
v_call: TRBV5-1; d_call: TRBD1; j_call: TRBJ1-5; clone_size: many; cdr3_aa: CASSLAPLGTGGNQPQHF; cdr3_nt: TGCGCCAGCAGCTTGGCCCCTTTAGGGACAGGGGGCAATCAGCCCCAGCATTTT
v_call: TRBV10-2; d_call: TRBD1; j_call: TRBJ1-2; clone_size: many; cdr3_aa: CASSETGGVGYTF; cdr3_nt: TGCGCCAGCAGTGAGACAGGGGGCGTTGGCTACACCTTC
v_call: TRBV29-1; d_call: NA; j_call: TRBJ1-1; clone_size: few; cdr3_aa: CSVVAPEAFF; cdr3_nt: TGCAGCGTCGTCGCCCCTGAAGCTTTCTTT
v_call: TRBV27; d_call: NA; j_call: TRBJ1-5; clone_size: many; cdr3_aa: CASSREYNQPQHF; cdr3_nt: TGTGCCAGCAGCCGGGAGTACAATCAGCCCCAGCATTTT
v_call: TRBV7-2; d_call: TRBD1; j_call: TRBJ2-7; clone_size: many; cdr3_aa: CASSLRDRGLLDF; cdr3_nt: TGTGCCAGCAGCTTGCGGGACAGGGGTTTATTGGACTTC
v_call: TRBV12-3/TRBV12-4; d_call: NA; j_call: TRBJ2-2; clone_size: many; cdr3_aa: CASSFMFGGNTGELFF; cdr3_nt: TGTGCCAGCAGTTTTATGTTTGGAGGAAACACCGGGGAGCTGTTTTTT
v_call: TRBV5-1; d_call: NA; j_call: TRBJ1-4; clone_size: many; cdr3_aa: CASSLLGFVTNEKLFF; cdr3_nt: TGCGCCAGCAGCTTGCTAGGTTTCGTCACTAATGAAAAACTGTTTTTT
v_call: TRBV12-3/TRBV12-4; d_call: NA; j_call: TRBJ2-5; clone_size: many; cdr3_aa: CASSSRDSRETQYF; cdr3_nt: TGTGCCAGCAGTTCCCGGGACTCCCGGGAGACCCAGTACTTC
v_call: TRBV9; d_call: NA; j_call: TRBJ1-6; clone_size: many; cdr3_aa: CASSAKMDSPLHF; cdr3_nt: TGTGCCAGCAGCGCCAAAATGGATTCACCCCTCCACTTT
v_call: TRBV5-1; d_call: TRBD2; j_call: TRBJ2-5; clone_size: few; cdr3_aa: CASSSPELAGAGETQYF; cdr3_nt: TGCGCCAGCAGCTCACCTGAGTTAGCGGGGGCCGGGGAGACCCAGTACTTC
v_call: TRBV27; d_call: TRBD1; j_call: TRBJ2-1; clone_size: NA; cdr3_aa: CASSFPGTGNEQFF; cdr3_nt: TGTGCCAGCAGTTTCCCCGGGACAGGGAACGAGCAGTTCTTC
v_call: TRBV7-2; d_call: TRBD2; j_call: TRBJ2-2; clone_size: many; cdr3_aa: CASSLRGSYTGELFF; cdr3_nt: TGTGCCAGCAGCTTGCGGGGGAGCTACACCGGGGAGCTGTTTTTT
v_call: TRBV5-6; d_call: TRBD1; j_call: TRBJ2-2; clone_size: many; cdr3_aa: CASSFTGATGELFF; cdr3_nt: TGTGCCAGCAGCTTCACAGGGGCGACCGGGGAGCTGTTTTTT
v_call: TRBV6-2/TRBV6-3; d_call: TRBD1; j_call: TRBJ2-2; clone_size: many; cdr3_aa: CASSVTGVRGELFF; cdr3_nt: TGTGCCAGCAGTGTCACAGGGGTGCGCGGGGAGCTGTTTTTT
v_call: TRBV5-1; d_call: TRBD1; j_call: TRBJ2-1; clone_size: NA; cdr3_aa: CASSLASGTGTYNEQFF; cdr3_nt: TGCGCCAGCAGCTTGGCCTCGGGGACAGGTACCTACAATGAGCAGTTCTTC
v_call: TRBV28; d_call: TRBD1; j_call: TRBJ1-2; clone_size: NA; cdr3_aa: CASSRPGTANYGYTF; cdr3_nt: TGTGCCAGCAGCCGTCCCGGGACAGCCAACTATGGCTACACCTTC
v_call: TRBV7-2; d_call: NA; j_call: TRBJ2-7; clone_size: NA; cdr3_aa: CASSLLLGWYYEQYF; cdr3_nt: TGTGCCAGCAGCTTATTGCTCGGCTGGTACTACGAGCAGTACTTC
v_call: TRBV12-3/TRBV12-4; d_call: NA; j_call: TRBJ2-1; clone_size: many; cdr3_aa: CASSHSVPTGVEQFF; cdr3_nt: TGTGCCAGCAGCCATTCGGTCCCCACGGGAGTTGAGCAGTTCTTC
v_call: TRBV30; d_call: NA; j_call: TRBJ2-2; clone_size: few; cdr3_aa: CAWSGQGNTGELFF; cdr3_nt: TGTGCCTGGAGTGGGCAGGGTAACACCGGGGAGCTGTTTTTT
v_call: TRBV27; d_call: NA; j_call: TRBJ2-7; clone_size: many; cdr3_aa: CASSPFFAGEQYF; cdr3_nt: TGTGCCAGCAGTCCGTTTTTTGCCGGCGAGCAGTACTTC
v_call: TRBV24-1; d_call: NA; j_call: TRBJ2-1; clone_size: many; cdr3_aa: CATSDLPGVYFF; cdr3_nt: TGTGCCACCAGTGATTTACCGGGGGTCTATTTCTTC
v_call: TRBV7-9; d_call: NA; j_call: TRBJ1-1; clone_size: many; cdr3_aa: CASRPTDVNTEAFF; cdr3_nt: TGTGCCAGCAGGCCGACAGACGTTAACACTGAAGCTTTCTTT
v_call: TRBV7-2; d_call: TRBD2; j_call: TRBJ2-1; clone_size: NA; cdr3_aa: CASGFGLAGHNEQFF; cdr3_nt: TGTGCCAGCGGCTTCGGACTAGCGGGCCACAATGAGCAGTTCTTC
v_call: TRBV29-1; d_call: TRBD2; j_call: TRBJ2-7; clone_size: many; cdr3_aa: CSVAGTSGAYEQYF; cdr3_nt: TGCAGCGTCGCCGGGACTAGCGGGGCCTACGAGCAGTACTTC
v_call: TRBV6-1; d_call: NA; j_call: TRBJ2-1; clone_size: many; cdr3_aa: CASTTKGGGFNEQFF; cdr3_nt: TGTGCCAGCACCACAAAGGGGGGGGGGTTCAATGAGCAGTTCTTC
v_call: TRBV20-1; d_call: NA; j_call: TRBJ1-4; clone_size: NA; cdr3_aa: CSARDTLGGVMDEKLFF; cdr3_nt: TGCAGTGCTAGAGATACCTTGGGGGGAGTTATGGATGAAAAACTGTTTTTT
v_call: TRBV5-1; d_call: TRBD2; j_call: TRBJ2-3; clone_size: many; cdr3_aa: CASSLEAGVVDTQYF; cdr3_nt: TGCGCCAGCAGCTTGGAAGCGGGAGTCGTAGATACGCAGTATTTT
v_call: TRBV20-1; d_call: TRBD2; j_call: TRBJ2-1; clone_size: many; cdr3_aa: CSAGPSGRMNEQFF; cdr3_nt: TGCAGTGCTGGACCTAGCGGGAGAATGAATGAGCAGTTCTTC
v_call: TRBV7-9; d_call: NA; j_call: TRBJ1-5; clone_size: NA; cdr3_aa: CASSLFQGGGNQPQHF; cdr3_nt: TGTGCCAGCAGCTTGTTCCAGGGAGGAGGTAATCAGCCCCAGCATTTT
v_call: TRBV3-1; d_call: NA; j_call: TRBJ1-2; clone_size: few; cdr3_aa: CASSQVGVNYGYTF; cdr3_nt: TGTGCCAGCAGCCAAGTGGGGGTGAACTATGGCTACACCTTC
v_call: TRBV20-1; d_call: TRBD2; j_call: TRBJ2-4; clone_size: NA; cdr3_aa: CSAIHKLAGLAKNIQYF; cdr3_nt: TGCAGTGCTATTCACAAACTAGCGGGACTAGCCAAAAACATTCAGTACTTC
v_call: TRBV7-2; d_call: TRBD2; j_call: TRBJ2-3; clone_size: many; cdr3_aa: CASSLALRLAGATSGNTQYF; cdr3_nt: TGTGCCAGCAGCTTAGCGCTAAGACTAGCGGGAGCCACGTCGGGAAATACGCAGTATTTT
v_call: TRBV20-1; d_call: NA; j_call: TRBJ1-1; clone_size: many; cdr3_aa: CSARRRIGTEAFF; cdr3_nt: TGCAGTGCGAGACGACGAATTGGGACTGAAGCTTTCTTT
v_call: TRBV7-2; d_call: NA; j_call: TRBJ2-2; clone_size: few; cdr3_aa: CASSLVGGFTTGELFF; cdr3_nt: TGTGCCAGCAGCTTAGTGGGGGGCTTTACCACCGGGGAGCTGTTTTTT